This T cell receptor (beta chain) comes out of a study of PD-1 blockade in mismatch repair-deficient tumors. General study findings and limits: Rapid post-treatment expansion, then contraction, generally preceding radiologic response, marked tumor-resident clones.

Concerning this clone itself: The target antigen is unknown.

Mismatch repair deficiency was confirmed in all patients, by PCR or immunohistochemistry. This CDR3 is 16 amino acids long. Trimming took 2 bases from V and 3 from J, leaving 17 bases between them. CDR1 SGDLS and CDR2 YYNGEE come from the germline V gene. Some clones are missing from TCRdb's copy, which holds only in-frame ones; the method was immunoSEQ multiplex PCR. The sample includes about 120,000 clones, roughly 80% seen only once; the top ten take about 5.1%. The origin of this receptor is an adult with mismatch repair-deficient cancer. V gene TRBV9 combines with J gene TRBJ1-1, with D possibly TRBD1 on 5 matching bases. The sample consisted of peripheral blood, taken roughly 60 weeks after starting pembrolizumab. Here the CDR3 reads CASSVYSRAVDTEAFF. DNA of the CDR3: TGTGCCAGCAGCGTTTACTCCAGGGCCGTGGACACTGAAGCTTTCTTT.